This T cell receptor beta chain derives from a study of cytotoxic CD8 clonotypes in ibrutinib-treated CLL listed by TCRdb under 2021. Notes on the research overall: The cohort had some eleven relapsed/refractory and around 16 treatment-naive patients; roughly 18 were IGHV unmutated. Cryopreserved peripheral blood mononuclear cells were collected at three points: before therapy, at response, and at either sustained remission or disease progression. Response samples were obtained after a median of about 13 months of treatment, with a range of roughly 6 to 40 months. Longitudinal samples were obtainable from about 30% of the roughly 86 participants in the trial. Partial responses were observed in about 25 patients and complete responses in 2; after a median follow-up of 68 months, remission was maintained in 14 patients and progression was observed in roughly 12. On average, each sample yielded approximately 250,000 productive templates and 94,082 productive rearrangements. What the work shows at the level of the full study, not this receptor alone: Sustained-remission and progressing patients did not have matched sampling times, and lymph node repertoires were not examined. Public clonotypes were rare and either shrank or stayed stable during treatment, and the rise in clonality at ibrutinib response reflected expansion of private clonotypes. An increase in clonality was observed at ibrutinib response, with clonality remaining stable during sustained remission and falling back toward baseline at progression. At baseline, clonality was higher than in age-matched healthy donors and showed a strong correlation with circulating CD8+ T-cell counts.

A MiSeq instrument was used for deep resolution sequencing, which targeted depths ranging from 1 in 1 million up to 1 in 200,000 T cells, with coverage averaging 10x for each clonotype. The immunoSEQ hsTCRB Kit was used to generate the TCR beta libraries. As for the authors' bioinformatics: Data were analyzed with ImmunoSEQ Data Assistant and ImmunoSEQ Analyzer, with V, D and J genes assigned per IMGT definitions. Clonality, which ranges from 0 to 1, was calculated as one minus the normalized Shannon entropy of productive rearrangement frequencies. Public clonotype analysis was restricted to overrepresented clonotypes comprising at least 0.05% of each patient's repertoire. More than ten age-matched healthy donor repertoires from immuneACCESS were used as controls for clonality. TCRdb obtained this table from immuneACCESS and retained in-frame rearrangements with V and J assigned. These tables miss some clones; where compared with another copy, unresolved V genes account for less than half of the shortfall, and the remainder is unexplained. For V, J and clone size, that table is used; D and trimming come from the DNA. Recorded for this sample are fewer than 25,000 clones; approximately 77% of them occurred a single time. Around 7.7% of the sample is in the top ten clones.

Via the germline V gene (reference sequence), CDR1 is SEHNR and CDR2 FQNEAQ. The CDR3 runs 16 amino acids, cysteine and phenylalanine included. Only the CDR3 region is kept as DNA, spanning 48 bases read in frame from base 1. For this chain, trimming is 5 bases at the V end and 1 base at the J end, and the number of junction bases without a gene match is 8. Comments on this clone: Which antigen it targets is not known. Base qualities are not at hand, and no much larger clone is one base apart.

For TCR beta library preparation, around 2 micrograms of genomic DNA were isolated from cryopreserved PBMCs. Longitudinal blood samples from CLL patients on ibrutinib monotherapy underwent high-throughput TCR beta sequencing. The patients took part in an open-label, single-center phase 2 trial of ibrutinib monotherapy. This sample comprised PBMCs, obtained before ibrutinib treatment. This chain joins TRBV7-9 to TRBJ2-3, and 8 junction bases match TRBD1. The origin of this receptor is a human donor with chronic lymphocytic leukemia. The DNA reads as follows: TGTGCCAGCAGCCGGGAACAGGGGGATGGCACAGATACGCAGTATTTT. Its protein reads: CASSREQGDGTDTQYF.